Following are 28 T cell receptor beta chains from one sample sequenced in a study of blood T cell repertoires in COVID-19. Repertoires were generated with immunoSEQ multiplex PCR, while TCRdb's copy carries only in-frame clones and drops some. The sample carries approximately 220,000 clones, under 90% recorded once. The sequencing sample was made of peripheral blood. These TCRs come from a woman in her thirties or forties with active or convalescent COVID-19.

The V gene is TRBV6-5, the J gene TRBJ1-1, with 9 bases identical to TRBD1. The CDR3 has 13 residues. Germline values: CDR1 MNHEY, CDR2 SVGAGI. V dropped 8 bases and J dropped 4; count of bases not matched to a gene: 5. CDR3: CASGDRDTTEAFF. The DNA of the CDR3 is TGTGCCAGCGGGGACAGGGATACCACTGAAGCTTTCTTT.

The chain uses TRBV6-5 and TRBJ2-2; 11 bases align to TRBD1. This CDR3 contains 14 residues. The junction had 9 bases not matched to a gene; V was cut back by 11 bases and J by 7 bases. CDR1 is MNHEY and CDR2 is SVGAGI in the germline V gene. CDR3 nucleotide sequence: TGTGCCGGGTGGGACAGGGGGACTGGCGGGGAGCTGTTTTTT. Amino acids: CAGWDRGTGGELFF.

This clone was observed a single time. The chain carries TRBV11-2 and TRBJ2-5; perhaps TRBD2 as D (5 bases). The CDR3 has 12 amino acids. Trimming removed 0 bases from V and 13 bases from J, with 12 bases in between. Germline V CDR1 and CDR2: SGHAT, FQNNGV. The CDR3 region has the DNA TGTGCCAGCAGCTTAGATCGGGAAGTCGGGTACTTC. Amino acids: CASSLDREVGYF.

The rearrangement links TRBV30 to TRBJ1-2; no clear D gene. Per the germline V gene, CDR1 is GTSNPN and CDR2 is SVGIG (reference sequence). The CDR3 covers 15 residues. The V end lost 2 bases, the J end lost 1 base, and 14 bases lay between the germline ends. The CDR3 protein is CAWSPQISLNYGYTF. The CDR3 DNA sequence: TGTGCCTGGAGTCCGCAGATAAGTCTTAACTATGGCTACACCTTC.

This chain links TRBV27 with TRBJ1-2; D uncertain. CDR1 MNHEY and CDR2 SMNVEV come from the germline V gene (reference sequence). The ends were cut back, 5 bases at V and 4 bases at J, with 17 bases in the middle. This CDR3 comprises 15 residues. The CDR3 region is CASSALGGFPYGYTF. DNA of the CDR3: TGTGCCAGCAGTGCACTTGGAGGGTTCCCCTATGGCTACACCTTC.

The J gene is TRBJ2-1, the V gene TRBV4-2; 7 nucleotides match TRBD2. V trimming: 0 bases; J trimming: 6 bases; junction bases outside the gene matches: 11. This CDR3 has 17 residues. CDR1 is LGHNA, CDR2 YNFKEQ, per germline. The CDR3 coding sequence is TGTGCCAGCAGCCAAGATCTGGGAGCGGGATGGGGCAATGAGCAGTTCTTC. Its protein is CASSQDLGAGWGNEQFF.

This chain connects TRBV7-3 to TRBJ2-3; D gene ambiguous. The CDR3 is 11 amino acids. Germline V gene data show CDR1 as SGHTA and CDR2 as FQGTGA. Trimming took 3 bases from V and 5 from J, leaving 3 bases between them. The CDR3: CASSFGDTQYF. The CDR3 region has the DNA TGTGCCAGCAGCTTCGGAGATACGCAGTATTTT.

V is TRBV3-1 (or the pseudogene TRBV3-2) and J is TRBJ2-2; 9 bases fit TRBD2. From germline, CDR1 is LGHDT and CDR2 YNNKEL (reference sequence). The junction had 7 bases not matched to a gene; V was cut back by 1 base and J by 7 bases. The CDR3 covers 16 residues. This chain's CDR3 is CASSQAGLAGHGELFF. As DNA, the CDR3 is TGTGCCAGCAGCCAAGCGGGGCTAGCGGGACACGGGGAGCTGTTTTTT.

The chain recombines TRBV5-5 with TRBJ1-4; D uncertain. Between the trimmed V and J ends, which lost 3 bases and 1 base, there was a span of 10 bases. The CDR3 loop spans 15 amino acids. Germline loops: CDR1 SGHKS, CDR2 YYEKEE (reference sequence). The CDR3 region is CASSSQEGTNEKLFF. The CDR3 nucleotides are TGTGCCAGCAGCTCCCAGGAGGGAACTAATGAAAAACTGTTTTTT.

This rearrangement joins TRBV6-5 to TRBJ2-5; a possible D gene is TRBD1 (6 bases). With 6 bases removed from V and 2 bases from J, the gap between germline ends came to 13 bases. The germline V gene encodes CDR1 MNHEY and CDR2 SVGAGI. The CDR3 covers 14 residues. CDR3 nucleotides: TGTGCCAGCAGCCCCCGGACAGCTCAAGAGACCCAGTACTTC. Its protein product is CASSPRTAQETQYF.

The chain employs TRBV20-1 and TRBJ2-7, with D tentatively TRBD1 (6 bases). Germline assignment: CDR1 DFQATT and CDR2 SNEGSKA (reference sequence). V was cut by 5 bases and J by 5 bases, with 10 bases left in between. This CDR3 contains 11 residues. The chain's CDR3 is CSALYRDEQYF. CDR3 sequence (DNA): TGCAGTGCTTTGTACAGGGACGAGCAGTACTTC.

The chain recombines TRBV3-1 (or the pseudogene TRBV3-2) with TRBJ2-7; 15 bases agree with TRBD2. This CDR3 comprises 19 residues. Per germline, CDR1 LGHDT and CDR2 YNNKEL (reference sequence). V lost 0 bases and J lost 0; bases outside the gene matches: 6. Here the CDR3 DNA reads TGTGCCAGCAGCCAAGATCCTGGACTAGCGGGGGGGAGCTCCTACGAGCAGTACTTC. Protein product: CASSQDPGLAGGSSYEQYF.

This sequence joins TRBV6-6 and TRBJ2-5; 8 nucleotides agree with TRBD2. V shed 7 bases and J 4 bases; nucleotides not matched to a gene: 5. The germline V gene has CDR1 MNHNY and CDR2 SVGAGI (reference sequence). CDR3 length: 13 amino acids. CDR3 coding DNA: TGTGCCAGCACTGGGACTAGACGAGAGACCCAGTACTTC. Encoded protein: CASTGTRRETQYF.

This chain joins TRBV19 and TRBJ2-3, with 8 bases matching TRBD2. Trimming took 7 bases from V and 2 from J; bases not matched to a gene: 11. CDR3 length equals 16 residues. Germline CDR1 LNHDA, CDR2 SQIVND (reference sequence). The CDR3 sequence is CASNRKTSGLTDTQYF. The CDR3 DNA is TGTGCCAGTAACCGGAAAACTAGCGGACTCACAGATACGCAGTATTTT.

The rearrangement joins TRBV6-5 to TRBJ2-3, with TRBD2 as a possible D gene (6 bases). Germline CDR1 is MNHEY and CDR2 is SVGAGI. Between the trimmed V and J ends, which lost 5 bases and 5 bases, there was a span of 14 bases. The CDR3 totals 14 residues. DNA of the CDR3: TGTGCCAGCAGTACCGATCGGGAGAGAGATACGCAGTATTTT. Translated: CASSTDRERDTQYF.

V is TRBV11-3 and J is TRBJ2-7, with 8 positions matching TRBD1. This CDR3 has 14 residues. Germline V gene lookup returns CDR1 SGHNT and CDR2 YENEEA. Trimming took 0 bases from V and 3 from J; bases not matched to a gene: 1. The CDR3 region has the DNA TGTGCCAGCAGCTTAGAGGGACAGGACTACGAGCAGTACTTC. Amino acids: CASSLEGQDYEQYF.

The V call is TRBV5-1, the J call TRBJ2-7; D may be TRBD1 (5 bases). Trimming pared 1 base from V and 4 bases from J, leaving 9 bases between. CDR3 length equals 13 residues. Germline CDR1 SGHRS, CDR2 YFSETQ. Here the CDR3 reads CASSLSSGYEQYF. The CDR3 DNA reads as TGCGCCAGCAGCTTGAGTTCAGGGTACGAGCAGTACTTC.

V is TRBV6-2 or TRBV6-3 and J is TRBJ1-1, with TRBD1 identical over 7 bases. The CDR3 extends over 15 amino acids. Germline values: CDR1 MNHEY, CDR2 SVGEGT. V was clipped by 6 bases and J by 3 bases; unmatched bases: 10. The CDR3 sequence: CASSRDRVYDTEAFF. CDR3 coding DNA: TGTGCCAGCAGCCGCGACAGGGTTTACGACACTGAAGCTTTCTTT.

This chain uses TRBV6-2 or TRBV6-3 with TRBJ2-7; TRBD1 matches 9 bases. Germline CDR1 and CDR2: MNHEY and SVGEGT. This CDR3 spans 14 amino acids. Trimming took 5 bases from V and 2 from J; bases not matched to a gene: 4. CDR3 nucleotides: TGTGCCAGCAGTCGACAGGGGGTCCCCTACGAGCAGTACTTC. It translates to CASSRQGVPYEQYF.

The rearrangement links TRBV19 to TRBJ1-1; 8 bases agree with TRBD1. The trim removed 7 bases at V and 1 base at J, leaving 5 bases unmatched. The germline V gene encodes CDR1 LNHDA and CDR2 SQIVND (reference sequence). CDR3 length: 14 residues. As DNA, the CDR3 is TGTGCCAGTACCCGACAGGGGAGGAACACTGAAGCTTTCTTT. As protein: CASTRQGRNTEAFF.

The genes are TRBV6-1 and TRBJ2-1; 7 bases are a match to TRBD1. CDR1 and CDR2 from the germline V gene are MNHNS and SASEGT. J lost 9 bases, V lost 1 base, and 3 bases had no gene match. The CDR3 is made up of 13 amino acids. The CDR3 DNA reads TGTGCCAGCAGTGAAGTCCCAGGGGGTGAGCAGTTCTTC. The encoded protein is CASSEVPGGEQFF.

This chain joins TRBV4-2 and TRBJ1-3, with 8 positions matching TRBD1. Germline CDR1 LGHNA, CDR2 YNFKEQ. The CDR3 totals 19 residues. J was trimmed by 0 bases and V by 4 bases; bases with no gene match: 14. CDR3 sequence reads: CASSLIGVGTGYSGNTIYF. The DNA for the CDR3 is TGTGCCAGCAGCCTAATCGGGGTGGGGACAGGCTACTCTGGAAACACCATATATTTT.

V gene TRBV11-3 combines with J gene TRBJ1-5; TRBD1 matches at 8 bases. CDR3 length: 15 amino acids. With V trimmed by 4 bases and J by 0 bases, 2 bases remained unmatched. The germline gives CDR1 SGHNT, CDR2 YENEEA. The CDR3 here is CASSSTGDSNQPQHF. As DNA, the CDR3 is TGTGCCAGCAGCTCGACAGGGGATAGCAATCAGCCCCAGCATTTT.

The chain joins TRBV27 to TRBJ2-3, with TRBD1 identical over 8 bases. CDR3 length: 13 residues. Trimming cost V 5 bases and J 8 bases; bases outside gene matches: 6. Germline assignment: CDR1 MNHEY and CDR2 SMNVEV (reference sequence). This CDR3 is CASSPGQAFTQYF. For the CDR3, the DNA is TGTGCCAGCAGTCCGGGACAGGCTTTTACGCAGTATTTT.

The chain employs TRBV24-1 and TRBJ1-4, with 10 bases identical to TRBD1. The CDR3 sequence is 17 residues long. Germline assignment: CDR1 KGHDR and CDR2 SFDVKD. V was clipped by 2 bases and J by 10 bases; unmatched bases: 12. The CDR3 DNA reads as TGTGCCACCAGTGATTCGGGAGAAGGGACAGGGGTCGGAAAACTGTTTTTT. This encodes CATSDSGEGTGVGKLFF.

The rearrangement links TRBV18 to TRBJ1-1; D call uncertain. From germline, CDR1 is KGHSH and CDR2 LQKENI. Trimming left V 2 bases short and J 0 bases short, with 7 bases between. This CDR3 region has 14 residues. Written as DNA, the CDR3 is TGTGCCAGCTCACCAGCACAGATGAACACTGAAGCTTTCTTT. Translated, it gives CASSPAQMNTEAFF.

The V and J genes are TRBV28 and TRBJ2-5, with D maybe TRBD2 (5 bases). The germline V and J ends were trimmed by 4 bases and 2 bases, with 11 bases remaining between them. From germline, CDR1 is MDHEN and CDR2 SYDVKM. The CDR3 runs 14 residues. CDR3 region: CASSWRTEQETQYF. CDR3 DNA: TGTGCCAGCAGTTGGAGGACGGAACAAGAGACCCAGTACTTC.

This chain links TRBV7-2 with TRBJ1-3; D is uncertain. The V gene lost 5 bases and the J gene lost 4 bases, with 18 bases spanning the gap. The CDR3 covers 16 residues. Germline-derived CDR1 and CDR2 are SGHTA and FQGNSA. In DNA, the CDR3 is TGTGCCAGCAGCCCAGAAGGTACGACGGGAGGAAACACCATATATTTT. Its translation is CASSPEGTTGGNTIYF.